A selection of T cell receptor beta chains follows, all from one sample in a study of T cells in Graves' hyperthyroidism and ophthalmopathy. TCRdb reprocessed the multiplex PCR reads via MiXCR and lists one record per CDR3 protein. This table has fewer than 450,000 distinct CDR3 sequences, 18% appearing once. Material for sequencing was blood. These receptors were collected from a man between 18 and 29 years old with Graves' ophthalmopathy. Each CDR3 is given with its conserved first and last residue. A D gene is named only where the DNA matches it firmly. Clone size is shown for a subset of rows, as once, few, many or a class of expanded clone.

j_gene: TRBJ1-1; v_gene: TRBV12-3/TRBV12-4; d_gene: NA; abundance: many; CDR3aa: CASSLGLPAFF; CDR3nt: TGTGCCAGCAGCCTGGGCCTGCCAGCTTTCTTT
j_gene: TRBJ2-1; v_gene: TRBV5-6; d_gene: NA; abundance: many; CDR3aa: CASSLSTEQFF; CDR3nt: TGTGCCAGCAGCCTTAGTACTGAGCAGTTCTTC
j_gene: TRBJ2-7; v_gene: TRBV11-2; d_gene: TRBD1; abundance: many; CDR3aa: CASSLADRVYEQYF; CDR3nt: TGTGCCAGCAGCTTAGCGGACAGGGTGTACGAGCAGTACTTC
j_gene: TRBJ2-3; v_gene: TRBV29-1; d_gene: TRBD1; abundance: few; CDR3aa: CSVAGQVETDTQYF; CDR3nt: TGCAGCGTTGCGGGACAGGTTGAGACAGATACGCAGTATTTT
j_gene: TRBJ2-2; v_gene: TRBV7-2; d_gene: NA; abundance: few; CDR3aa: CASSLSPSGTGELFF; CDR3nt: TGTGCCAGCAGCCTATCACCCTCCGGGACCGGGGAGCTGTTTTTT
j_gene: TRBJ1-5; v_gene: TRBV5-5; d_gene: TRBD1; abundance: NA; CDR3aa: CASSSGQGEPQHF; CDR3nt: TGTGCCAGCAGCTCCGGACAGGGAGAGCCCCAGCATTTT
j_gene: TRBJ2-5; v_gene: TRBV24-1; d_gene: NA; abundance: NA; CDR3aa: CATSDSGQSPLETQYF; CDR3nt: TGTGCCACCAGTGATAGCGGACAGAGCCCGTTGGAGACCCAGTACTTC
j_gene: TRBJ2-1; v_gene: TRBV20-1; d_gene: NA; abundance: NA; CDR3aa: CSALRTSSYNEQFF; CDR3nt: TGCAGTGCTCTTAGAACTAGCTCCTACAATGAGCAGTTCTTC
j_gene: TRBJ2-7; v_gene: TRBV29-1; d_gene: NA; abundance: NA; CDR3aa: CSVEGDRGEYEQYF; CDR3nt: TGCAGCGTTGAAGGGGACCGAGGGGAATACGAGCAGTACTTC
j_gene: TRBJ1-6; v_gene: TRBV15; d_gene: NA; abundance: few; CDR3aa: CATSRGNSPLHF; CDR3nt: TGTGCCACCAGCAGAGGCAATTCACCCCTCCACTTT